These 28 T cell receptor beta chains came from one sample sequenced in a study of blood T cell repertoires in COVID-19. The protocol was immunoSEQ multiplex PCR, while the TCRdb copy is restricted to in-frame clones and leaves out a portion. The sample lists about 400,000 clones, around 87% occurring once. The source material was PBMCs or T cells enriched from blood (not recorded which). These receptors were taken from a man aged 35-49 years in a cohort exposed to, infected with or recovered from COVID-19 (not recorded which).

This sequence joins TRBV19 and TRBJ2-1; 11 bases match TRBD1. V was pared by 7 bases and J by 8 bases, with 4 bases of the junction left unmatched. Germline V gene sequence: CDR1 LNHDA, CDR2 SQIVND (reference sequence). CDR3 size: 13 residues. The CDR3 DNA follows: TGTGCCAGTATCCCGGGACAGGGGGATGAGCAGTTCTTC. This gives the protein CASIPGQGDEQFF.

The chain's CDR3 is CASSAEDYRDTQYF. DNA for the CDR3: TGCGCCAGCAGCGCGGAGGACTACAGAGATACGCAGTATTTT. J is TRBJ2-3 and V is TRBV5-1; D may be TRBD2 (6 bases). This CDR3 has 14 amino acids. CDR1 is SGHRS, CDR2 YFSETQ, per germline. With 4 bases removed from V and 5 bases from J, the gap between germline ends came to 14 bases.

V is TRBV7-8 and J is TRBJ1-2; possible D gene TRBD1, 6 bases. Trimming pared 0 bases from V and 7 bases from J, leaving 18 bases between. This CDR3 is built from 16 residues. Germline loops: CDR1 SGHVS, CDR2 FQNEAQ. The CDR3 coding sequence is TGTGCCAGCAGCTTAGCCCCCCCCGGACAGTCATCTGGCTACACCTTC. Translated, it gives CASSLAPPGQSSGYTF.

V and J are TRBV7-9 and TRBJ2-7; D gene unclear. This CDR3 comprises 15 residues. Trimming removed 1 base from V and 0 bases from J, with 10 bases in between. The germline gives CDR1 SEHNR, CDR2 FQNEAQ (reference sequence). CDR3 nucleotides: TGTGCCAGCAGCTTAGGGCATTCAAGCTCCTACGAGCAGTACTTC. It is translated as CASSLGHSSSYEQYF.

This sequence joins TRBV19 and TRBJ2-5, with D possibly being TRBD1 (5 bases). Germline lookup yields CDR1 LNHDA and CDR2 SQIVND (reference sequence). This CDR3 comprises 13 residues. With 9 bases removed from V and 2 bases from J, the gap between germline ends came to 13 bases. CDR3 region: CASNSGLQETQYF. CDR3 nucleotides: TGTGCCAGCAACTCAGGGCTACAAGAGACCCAGTACTTC.

Here the CDR3 reads CASHYRAWGYTF. The CDR3 nucleotides are TGTGCCAGCCACTACAGGGCTTGGGGCTACACCTTC. The gene calls are TRBV11-3 and TRBJ1-2; TRBD1 might be the D (6 bases). The CDR3 has 12 residues. The V gene's germline CDR1 is SGHNT and CDR2 YENEEA. The ends were cut back, 8 bases at V and 8 bases at J, with 15 bases in the middle.

As for this clone: Other nucleotide sequences from this sample produce the same CDR3. V gene TRBV5-1 combines with J gene TRBJ1-3; D remains ambiguous. CDR3 length: 14 residues. Trimming removed 0 bases at V and 4 bases at J, with 8 bases between. Germline values: CDR1 SGHRS, CDR2 YFSETQ. The CDR3 region is CASSLDSSGNTIYF. For the CDR3, the DNA is TGCGCCAGCAGCTTGGACAGCTCGGGAAACACCATATATTTT.

The V gene is TRBV15, the J gene TRBJ1-1; D not resolved. Germline V lookup: CDR1 LNHNV, CDR2 YYDKDF (reference sequence). V was cut by 0 bases and J by 1 base, with 12 bases left in between. The CDR3 is made up of 16 amino acids. CDR3 sequence: CATSRDSGSWNTEAFF. CDR3 DNA: TGTGCCACCAGCAGAGATTCGGGGTCCTGGAACACTGAAGCTTTCTTT.

The chain joins TRBV5-6 to TRBJ2-5; 8 nucleotides line up with TRBD1. The junction had 9 bases not matched to a gene; V was cut back by 7 bases and J by 4 bases. The CDR3 consists of 14 residues. CDR1 SGHDT and CDR2 YYEEEE come from the germline V gene. CDR3 in DNA: TGTGCCAGCGATGGGGACAGGTTAGCAGAGACCCAGTACTTC. Translating it yields CASDGDRLAETQYF. Full variable domain (outside the CDR3, taken from reference TRBV5-6 and TRBJ2-5): DAGVTQSPTHLIKTRGQQVTLRCSPKSGHDTVSWYQQALGQGPQFIFQYYEEEERQRGNFPDRFSGHQFPNYSSELNVNALLLGDSALYLCASDGDRLAETQYFGPGTRLLVL.

CDR3 loop: CASSLAGTGGLNTQYF. The CDR3 DNA is TGCGCCAGCAGCTTGGCGGGGACAGGGGGACTGAATACGCAGTATTTT. J is TRBJ2-3 and V is TRBV5-1, with 11 positions matching TRBD1. The V gene's germline CDR1 is SGHRS and CDR2 YFSETQ. The CDR3 contains 16 residues. V dropped 0 bases and J dropped 7; count of bases not matched to a gene: 7.

This clone has just a few counts. This chain links TRBV5-1 with TRBJ2-2; D perhaps matches TRBD1 (5 bases). Germline V gene data show CDR1 as SGHRS and CDR2 as YFSETQ. The CDR3 runs 15 residues. Deletions cut 7 bases from V and 0 bases from J, with 13 bases between. The CDR3 spells CASQTTVPNTGELFF. The CDR3 nucleotides read TGCGCCAGCCAAACGACAGTTCCGAACACCGGGGAGCTGTTTTTT.

DNA of the CDR3: TGTGCCAGTAGTAGGCGTGGGGGGGGTACTACTGAAGCTTTCTTT. It codes for CASSRRGGGTTEAFF. The chain is built from TRBV19 and TRBJ1-1, with D possibly TRBD1 on 5 matching bases. Trimming took off 4 bases at V and 5 bases at J, with 17 bases between the two ends. Germline V gene lookup returns CDR1 LNHDA and CDR2 SQIVND (reference sequence). This CDR3 contains 15 residues.

This sequence joins TRBV19 and TRBJ1-1; a possible D gene is TRBD1 (6 bases). V lost 3 bases, J lost 4 bases, and 9 bases lay in between. The CDR3 extends over 13 amino acids. Germline V gives CDR1 LNHDA, CDR2 SQIVND (reference sequence). Written as DNA, the CDR3 is TGTGCCAGTAGTATGGGAGGGGGCACTGAAGCTTTCTTT. It translates to CASSMGGGTEAFF.

This chain links TRBV11-2 with TRBJ2-2, with TRBD2 matching over 8 bases. Germline loops: CDR1 SGHAT, CDR2 FQNNGV. The CDR3 contains 16 residues. With 1 base clipped from V and 6 bases from J, the junction kept 7 bases outside the gene matches. CDR3 DNA: TGTGCCAGCAGCTTAGCTCTCCCGGGACTAGCCGGGGAGCTGTTTTTT. Translating gives CASSLALPGLAGELFF.

This clone was seen only a few times. The chain links TRBV4-2 to TRBJ1-2, with 7 nucleotides matching TRBD1. V was clipped by 0 bases and J by 2 bases; unmatched bases: 3. Germline V gene lookup returns CDR1 LGHNA and CDR2 YNFKEQ. The CDR3 covers 15 residues. Written as DNA, the CDR3 is TGTGCCAGCAGCCAAGATCCAGGGGGGAACTATGGCTACACCTTC. It codes for CASSQDPGGNYGYTF.

V usage is TRBV7-9 and J usage is TRBJ2-7; 8 bases match TRBD1. V lost 5 bases to trimming and J lost 0 bases; unmatched junction nucleotides: 9. This CDR3 comprises 16 residues. From germline, CDR1 is SEHNR and CDR2 FQNEAQ (reference sequence). For the CDR3, the DNA is TGTGCCAGCAGCGCAGGGACAGGAGAACGCTCCTACGAGCAGTACTTC. Translating it yields CASSAGTGERSYEQYF. The full variable domain, rest sourced from reference TRBV7-9 and TRBJ2-7, is DTGVSQNPRHKITKRGQNVTFRCDPISEHNRLYWYRQTLGQGPEFLTYFQNEAQLEKSRLLSDRFSAERPKGSFSTLEIQRTEQGDSAMYLCASSAGTGERSYEQYFGPGTRLTVT.

On this clone: Relative to the germline gene, one junction end is altered; a read error may explain this. The chain recombines TRBV2 with TRBJ2-5; 9 bases match TRBD2. This CDR3 region has 13 residues. Per germline, CDR1 SNHLY and CDR2 FYNNEI. In nucleotides, the CDR3 is TGTGCCAGCTGTGAGCGGGAGGCAGAGACCCAGTACTTC. Protein product: CASCEREAETQYF. The full variable domain, completed using reference TRBV2 and TRBJ2-5, is EPEVTQTPSHQVTQMGQEVILRCVPISNHLYFYWYRQILGQKVEFLVSFYNNEISEKSEIFDDQFSVERPDGSNFTLKIRSTKLEDSAMYFCASCEREAETQYFGPGTRLLVL.

This chain joins TRBV24-1 and TRBJ2-2; TRBD2 agrees at 8 bases. V lost 2 bases to trimming and J lost 7 bases; unmatched junction nucleotides: 11. Per germline, CDR1 KGHDR and CDR2 SFDVKD. The CDR3 runs to 17 residues. The CDR3 DNA reads as TGTGCCACCAGTGATTCCCGGCCGGGACTAGGGGTCGGGGAGCTGTTTTTT. This gives the protein CATSDSRPGLGVGELFF.

Notes on this clone: The sample carries other DNA sequences with the same CDR3. The rearrangement uses TRBV5-1 and TRBJ1-1, with D perhaps TRBD1 (6 bases). The V end lost 0 bases, the J end lost 6 bases, and 9 bases lay between the germline ends. Germline V CDR1 and CDR2: SGHRS, YFSETQ. This CDR3 spans 13 amino acids. Here the CDR3 reads CASSLVAGAEAFF. In DNA form, the CDR3 reads TGCGCCAGCAGCTTGGTGGCAGGGGCTGAAGCTTTCTTT.

In its sample, this clone was seen once. The rearrangement links TRBV5-1 to TRBJ2-1, with D maybe TRBD2 (5 bases). With 0 bases removed from V and 3 bases from J, the gap between germline ends came to 10 bases. The germline CDR1 and CDR2 sequences are SGHRS and YFSETQ. The CDR3 consists of 15 residues. The CDR3 bases are TGCGCCAGCAGCTTGGAGCGGCCGGTCTACAATGAGCAGTTCTTC. This translates into CASSLERPVYNEQFF.

The chain links TRBV7-2 to TRBJ2-3; no clear D. The CDR3 spans 13 residues. V was trimmed by 4 bases and J by 4 bases, leaving 9 bases between them. CDR1 and CDR2 from the germline V gene are SGHTA and FQGNSA. This CDR3 is CASSSYLSDTQYF. CDR3 nucleotides: TGTGCCAGCAGCTCCTACCTATCAGATACGCAGTATTTT.

V gene TRBV28 combines with J gene TRBJ2-1; unclear D gene. The V end lost 7 bases, the J end lost 3 bases, and 10 bases lay between the germline ends. There are 13 residues in the CDR3. Germline V gene lookup returns CDR1 MDHEN and CDR2 SYDVKM. CDR3 DNA: TGTGCCAGCAATTATGGCGGCTACAATGAGCAGTTCTTC. The encoded protein is CASNYGGYNEQFF.

This chain links TRBV27 with TRBJ1-4, with TRBD1 matching 7 bases. The V gene's germline CDR1 is MNHEY and CDR2 SMNVEV (reference sequence). V lost 5 bases to trimming and J lost 6 bases; unmatched junction nucleotides: 6. The CDR3 is made up of 14 amino acids. The CDR3 reads CASSRQGIDEKLFF. The DNA for the CDR3 is TGTGCCAGCAGTCGACAGGGTATTGATGAAAAACTGTTTTTT.

The chain has TRBV24-1 and TRBJ2-5; D perhaps matches TRBD1 (7 bases). Trimming removed 2 bases from V and 5 bases from J, with 17 bases in between. This CDR3 region has 16 residues. Looked up from germline, CDR1 is KGHDR and CDR2 is SFDVKD. CDR3 sequence reads: CATSDSTGQTRETQYF. CDR3 nucleotides: TGTGCCACCAGTGATTCAACGGGACAGACTAGGGAGACCCAGTACTTC.

This chain's CDR3 is CATRLAGAYEQYF. The CDR3 DNA follows: TGTGCCACCAGACTAGCGGGAGCCTACGAGCAGTACTTC. The chain couples TRBV10-3 to TRBJ2-7; TRBD2 matches 12 bases. After removal of 10 bases from V and 2 bases from J, the junction contained 3 bases not matched to a gene. Per the germline V gene, CDR1 is ENHRY and CDR2 is SYGVKD. The CDR3 extends over 13 amino acids.

The chain carries TRBV2 and TRBJ2-1; 10 nucleotides align to TRBD2. The CDR3 is made up of 15 amino acids. J lost 7 bases, V lost 1 base, and 4 bases had no gene match. CDR1 and CDR2 from the germline V gene are SNHLY and FYNNEI. CDR3 bases: TGTGCCAGCAGTGAAGTTGCAGCGGGAGGGAATGAGCAGTTCTTC. Its translation is CASSEVAAGGNEQFF.

The rearrangement joins TRBV4-1 to TRBJ2-2; D gene unclear. The CDR3 has 16 residues. Per the germline V gene, CDR1 is MGHRA and CDR2 is YSYEKL. Trimming shortened V by 0 bases and J by 0 bases, and 8 bases separated the two germline ends. CDR3 sequence reads: CASSQDSGSNTGELFF. The CDR3 DNA reads TGCGCCAGCAGCCAAGACTCAGGTTCGAACACCGGGGAGCTGTTTTTT.

V and J are TRBV28 and TRBJ1-2, with 7 nucleotides matching TRBD1. The J segment lost 2 bases and the V segment lost 4 bases, leaving 4 bases of the junction unmatched. The germline V gene has CDR1 MDHEN and CDR2 SYDVKM. CDR3 length equals 14 residues. In DNA, the CDR3 is TGTGCCAGCAGTTCCTCACAGGGGAACTATGGCTACACCTTC. Residues: CASSSSQGNYGYTF.